This T cell receptor (beta chain) was sequenced during a study of blood T cells in healthy people across ages. CDR1 KGHDR and CDR2 SFDVKD come from the germline V gene. The CDR3 contains 15 residues. V lost 4 bases, J lost 1 base, and 12 bases lay in between. The people who gave samples were healthy Caucasians from Russia, aged 6 to 90. They isolated at least 7 million PBMCs from each sample. The use of a sample-barcoded 5' primer and a J-beta primer mix characterized a second PCR of about 7 to 12 cycles. One entry per CDR3 protein results from TCRdb running MiXCR on the 5' RACE reads. Of 750,000 to 850,000 distinct CDR3 sequences in the sample, around 25% are singletons; the top ten hold under 4.5%. This sample was shared with a second study, whose subject was T cells of mothers and their children. This second study says: There were over 8.5 million TCR beta CDR3 reads from each mother and several million from each child.

Sample: blood. This TCR derives from a boy aged 5 to 17 in good health. The rearrangement uses TRBV24-1 and TRBJ1-1; perhaps TRBD1 as D (6 bases). The CDR3 loop is CATSEAGVANTEAFF. The CDR3, as DNA: TGTGCCACCAGTGAGGCAGGGGTCGCGAACACTGAAGCTTTCTTT.